Below are 26 T cell receptor beta chains sequenced from a single sample in a study of post-analysis software for immune sequencing data (dated by TCRdb to 2015 to 2017). General findings and caveats noted by the study authors: About five TRBV segments, including TRBV5-6, TRBV5-1 and TRBV20-1, were significantly more frequent in patients than controls.

The protocol used for the library was PCR. Sequenced on an Illumina HiSeq 2500. To reduce PCR and sequencing biases, unique molecular identifiers were incorporated into the TCR beta cDNA libraries. Clones were called with MiXCR by TCRdb after fastp trimmed the public reads at Q25, and only in-frame beta chains were retained. Rows with one shared CDR3 protein collapse into an entry with the most common genes and DNA. This sample comprises roughly 670,000 distinct CDR3 sequences, 55% to 70% of them detected only once. Roughly 10% of the sample is held by the ten biggest clonotypes. Their cognate antigens are unknown. The source material was blood. The receptors were sampled from a girl aged 2 to 10 with multiple sclerosis.

This clonotype was picked up a small number of times. At one end the junction does not follow the germline gene, possibly because of a read error. This chain joins TRBV4-3 and TRBJ2-7; 8 bases are a match to TRBD1. This CDR3 spans 19 amino acids. Germline CDR1 reads LGHNA; CDR2 reads YSLEER. CDR3 amino acids: CASSQVGSRRWTGTYGQYF. Written as DNA, the CDR3 is TGCGCCAGCAGCCAAGTAGGAAGTAGGAGGTGGACAGGGACCTACGGGCAGTACTTC.

The chain combines TRBV30 with TRBJ1-5; no clear D. The CDR3 consists of 13 residues. V was clipped by 8 bases and J by 4 bases, with 15 bases between them. The germline gives CDR1 GTSNPN, CDR2 SVGIG (reference sequence). The CDR3 DNA follows: TGTGCCGCCTCTAGACGGGGAAATCAGCCCCAGCATTTT. As protein: CAASRRGNQPQHF.

The chain carries TRBV11-2 and TRBJ1-2, with D possibly being TRBD1 (5 bases). Germline V gene lookup returns CDR1 SGHAT and CDR2 FQNNGV. This CDR3 spans 13 amino acids. V lost 4 bases and J 4 bases, leaving 10 bases between the germline ends. In DNA, the CDR3 is TGTGCCAGCAGCTATGGACATCCCTATGGCTACACCTTC. Encoded protein: CASSYGHPYGYTF. Complete variable domain (other parts from reference TRBV11-2 and TRBJ1-2): EAGVAQSPRYKIIEKRQSVAFWCNPISGHATLYWYQQILGQGPKLLIQFQNNGVVDDSQLPKDRFSAERLKGVDSTLKIQPAKLEDSAVYLCASSYGHPYGYTFGSGTRLTVV.

This clonotype was counted only a few times. The chain joins TRBV5-1 to TRBJ2-7; possibly TRBD1 for D (6 bases). V gave up 0 bases and J gave up 5 bases, with 12 bases separating them. The CDR3 covers 14 residues. CDR1 and CDR2 from the germline V gene are SGHRS and YFSETQ. For the CDR3, the DNA is TGCGCCAGCAGCTTGGACCAGGGGCGCGACGAGCAGTACTTC. The encoded protein is CASSLDQGRDEQYF. Using reference TRBV5-1 and TRBJ2-7 for the parts outside the CDR3, the full variable domain is KAGVTQTPRYLIKTRGQQVTLSCSPISGHRSVSWYQQTPGQGLQFLFEYFSETQRNKGNFPGRFSGRQFSNSRSEMNVSTLELGDSALYLCASSLDQGRDEQYFGPGTRLTVT.

The chain carries TRBV12-3 or TRBV12-4 and TRBJ1-1; D remains ambiguous. This CDR3 spans 13 amino acids. Trimming pared 7 bases from V and 0 bases from J, leaving 9 bases between. CDR3 in DNA: TGTGCCAGCAACGACGGTCTGAACACTGAAGCTTTCTTT. Translated: CASNDGLNTEAFF.

The V gene is TRBV28, the J gene TRBJ2-1; D not resolved. Trimming removed 5 bases from V and 8 bases from J, with 16 bases in between. This CDR3 is built from 14 residues. From germline, CDR1 is MDHEN and CDR2 SYDVKM. The DNA for the CDR3 is TGTGCCAGCAGTCACCAATACAAGCCCCATGAGCAGTTCTTC. Protein: CASSHQYKPHEQFF.

The gene calls are TRBV12-3 or TRBV12-4 and TRBJ2-5; possible D gene TRBD1, 6 bases. V lost 5 bases to trimming and J lost 2 bases, with 12 bases between them. The CDR3 consists of 14 residues. As DNA, the CDR3 is TGTGCCAGCAGTCGCAGCCAGGGGCAAGAGACCCAGTACTTC. Translation: CASSRSQGQETQYF.

This clonotype was counted a single time. This chain connects TRBV7-3 to TRBJ2-1, with 7 bases that match TRBD1. Germline V gene data show CDR1 as SGHTA and CDR2 as FQGTGA. The ends lost 2 bases at V and 3 bases at J; junction bases unmatched: 7. This CDR3 comprises 16 residues. CDR3 coding DNA: TGTGCCAGCAGCTTAGTCCCTAACAGGGGCTACAATGAGCAGTTCTTC. Its translation: CASSLVPNRGYNEQFF.

The chain employs TRBV10-2 and TRBJ1-2; D is unclear. Germline assignment: CDR1 WSHSY and CDR2 SAAADI. With 0 bases removed from V and 4 bases from J, the gap between germline ends came to 12 bases. CDR3 length: 15 residues. This CDR3 reads CASSESKGVTYGYTF. The CDR3 DNA is TGCGCCAGCAGTGAGTCTAAAGGAGTTACCTATGGCTACACCTTC.

This chain joins TRBV27 and TRBJ2-1; 7 bases map to TRBD2. From germline, CDR1 is MNHEY and CDR2 SMNVEV (reference sequence). The CDR3 extends over 16 amino acids. Trimming cost V 8 bases and J 6 bases; bases outside gene matches: 16. As DNA, the CDR3 is TGTGCCAGCTCCCCTTGGGGGGGGACGGGGCCCAATGAGCAGTTCTTC. Amino acids: CASSPWGGTGPNEQFF.

The chain has TRBV7-8 and TRBJ2-5; D is ambiguous. The J call may be wrong; the DNA end is better matched by TRBJ2-7. The germline CDR1 and CDR2 sequences are SGHVS and FQNEAQ. The CDR3 spans 14 residues. For the CDR3, the DNA is TGTGCCAGCAGCCCCCAAAGGAGTAGCTACGAGCAGTACTTC. It is translated as CASSPQRSSYEQYF.

This chain links TRBV29-1 with TRBJ2-3, with no clear D. Trimming removed 5 bases from V and 0 bases from J, with 9 bases in between. The length of the CDR3 is 13 residues. Germline CDR1 SQVTM, CDR2 ANQGSEA. Here the CDR3 reads CSVPAASTDTQYF. The CDR3, as DNA: TGCAGCGTTCCGGCCGCTAGCACAGATACGCAGTATTTT.

The gene calls are TRBV13 and TRBJ1-2; perhaps TRBD1 as D (6 bases). V gave up 5 bases and J gave up 8 bases, with 15 bases separating them. The CDR3 covers 13 residues. CDR1 and CDR2 (germline): PRHDT, FYEKMQ (reference sequence). The CDR3 loop is CASSPGVTSGYTF. CDR3 nucleotides: TGTGCCAGCAGCCCAGGGGTAACAAGCGGCTACACCTTC.

This chain connects TRBV7-2 to TRBJ1-1; D is possibly TRBD1 (5 bases). This CDR3 has 16 amino acids. With 3 bases removed from V and 1 base from J, the gap between germline ends came to 15 bases. Looked up from germline, CDR1 is SGHTA and CDR2 is FQGNSA. CDR3 sequence (DNA): TGTGCCAGCAGCTTCACCTTGGGGCGCGCGAACACTGAAGCTTTCTTT. Protein: CASSFTLGRANTEAFF.

This clonotype has only a few counts. One junction end disagrees with the germline gene, perhaps due to a read error. The chain couples TRBV7-7 to TRBJ2-3; D may match TRBD1 or TRBD2 (6 bases each). From germline, CDR1 is SSHAT and CDR2 FNYEAQ (reference sequence). The CDR3 totals 14 residues. CDR3 protein: CASSRGASTDTQYF. CDR3 bases: TGTGCTAGCAGTAGGGGGGCTAGCACAGATACGCAGTATTTT.

The chain joins TRBV7-2 to TRBJ1-2; D call uncertain. The CDR3 totals 13 residues. Germline values: CDR1 SGHTA, CDR2 FQGNSA. V lost 5 bases to trimming and J lost 8 bases, with 15 bases between them. CDR3 sequence (DNA): TGTGCCAGCAGCCACTCGGGAGATAACGGCTACACCTTC. Encoded protein: CASSHSGDNGYTF.

The V gene is TRBV20-1, the J gene TRBJ1-2; TRBD1 aligns across 10 bases. From germline, CDR1 is DFQATT and CDR2 SNEGSKA (reference sequence). V dropped 5 bases and J dropped 7; count of bases not matched to a gene: 1. The CDR3 consists of 11 residues. The CDR3 DNA sequence: TGCAGTGCTCGGGACAGGGGTGGCTACACCTTC. This translates into CSARDRGGYTF.

This clonotype was counted only a few times. V usage is TRBV7-2 and J usage is TRBJ2-3, with 7 bases lining up with TRBD1. The CDR3 runs 16 residues. From germline, CDR1 is SGHTA and CDR2 FQGNSA. V lost 2 bases and J lost 2; bases outside the gene matches: 7. In DNA, the CDR3 is TGTGCCAGCAGCTTATCGAGGGGGCGGACCACAGATACGCAGTATTTT. It specifies CASSLSRGRTTDTQYF.

This chain joins TRBV15 and TRBJ1-2, with TRBD1 matching over 7 bases. The CDR3 has 12 residues. CDR1 is LNHNV, CDR2 YYDKDF, per germline (reference sequence). The V segment lost 4 bases and the J segment 13 bases; nucleotides outside the gene matches: 9. The CDR3 DNA reads as TGTGCCACCAGCAAAACGAACAGGGGAGCCACCTTC. It yields the protein CATSKTNRGATF.

This clonotype was counted a few times. This chain connects TRBV5-1 to TRBJ2-1; 13 positions match TRBD2. The J segment lost 12 bases and the V segment lost 6 bases, leaving 15 bases of the junction unmatched. The CDR3 is 16 residues long. Germline assignment: CDR1 SGHRS and CDR2 YFSETQ. The CDR3 region is CASIHAGLAGPYRQFF. In nucleotides, the CDR3 is TGCGCCAGCATCCACGCGGGACTAGCGGGGCCATATCGGCAGTTCTTC.

The chain uses TRBV24-1 and TRBJ2-6, with 8 bases aligning to TRBD1. Losses at the gene ends were 6 bases for V and 4 bases for J; bases not matched to a gene: 16. The CDR3 runs to 19 residues. From germline, CDR1 is KGHDR and CDR2 SFDVKD. The CDR3 DNA reads TGTGCCACCAGTAGGCTCCGGGACAGGACCCATCTGGGGGCCAACGTCCTGACTTTC. Translation gives CATSRLRDRTHLGANVLTF.

J is TRBJ1-6 and V is TRBV7-9, with 9 bases lining up with TRBD1. Germline lookup yields CDR1 SEHNR and CDR2 FQNEAQ (reference sequence). V was pared by 2 bases and J by 8 bases, with 4 bases of the junction left unmatched. The CDR3 sequence is 15 residues long. CDR3 sequence (DNA): TGTGCCAGCAGCTTAACAGGGGGCACGGATTCACCCCTCCACTTT. Translated, it gives CASSLTGGTDSPLHF.

The V and J genes are TRBV30 and TRBJ1-2; 8 nucleotides line up with TRBD1. V lost 5 bases and J lost 6; bases outside the gene matches: 8. The CDR3 is 13 amino acids. The germline V gene has CDR1 GTSNPN and CDR2 SVGIG (reference sequence). CDR3 residues: CAWLPDRVHGYTF. The DNA of the CDR3 is TGTGCCTGGCTACCGGACAGGGTACATGGCTACACCTTC.

CDR3 sequence reads: CASSLGSFLYNEQFF. The CDR3 DNA sequence: TGTGCCAGCAGCTTAGGCAGCTTTCTCTACAATGAGCAGTTCTTC. The chain uses TRBV13 and TRBJ2-1; D not resolved. The CDR3 extends over 15 amino acids. The germline V gene has CDR1 PRHDT and CDR2 FYEKMQ (reference sequence). Trimming pared 0 bases from V and 3 bases from J, leaving 9 bases between.

The rearrangement links TRBV5-1 to TRBJ2-1; TRBD1 matches 7 bases. Germline-derived CDR1 and CDR2 are SGHRS and YFSETQ. The CDR3 runs to 16 residues. With V trimmed by 4 bases and J by 2 bases, 9 bases remained unmatched. As DNA, the CDR3 is TGCGCCAGCAGCGCGACAGGGATGTCGGCCTACAATGAGCAGTTCTTC. Translation gives CASSATGMSAYNEQFF. The full variable domain, completed using reference TRBV5-1 and TRBJ2-1, is KAGVTQTPRYLIKTRGQQVTLSCSPISGHRSVSWYQQTPGQGLQFLFEYFSETQRNKGNFPGRFSGRQFSNSRSEMNVSTLELGDSALYLCASSATGMSAYNEQFFGPGTRLTVL.

The chain joins TRBV12-3 or TRBV12-4 to TRBJ1-1; a weak D match, TRBD1 (6 bases). V was shortened by 3 bases and J by 5 bases, with 13 bases between the two germline ends. The CDR3 is 14 residues long. CDR3 in amino acids: CASSFLGAGTEAFF. Written as DNA, the CDR3 is TGTGCCAGCAGTTTTTTGGGGGCTGGAACTGAAGCTTTCTTT.